This T cell receptor beta chain was found in a study of response to subunit inactivated influenza vaccine. General study results and limits: The study's authors posited that every seasonal influenza vaccination enlists few new T cells.

V shed 6 bases and J 4 bases; nucleotides not matched to a gene: 5. CDR3 length: 14 residues. CDR1 is MNHNS and CDR2 is SASEGT in the germline V gene. One entry per CDR3 protein, called by TCRdb with MiXCR from the RT-PCR reads. The repertoire holds hundreds of thousands of distinct CDR3 sequences, with approximately 7.6% as singletons. This clonotype was seen at least ten times. Its antigen is not known. This sequence originates from a man between 50 and 75 years old who received an inactivated influenza vaccine. The starting material was PBMCs from blood, obtained around 25 months after vaccination. This chain links TRBV6-1 with TRBJ2-5; 10 positions agree with TRBD2. Here the CDR3 DNA reads TGTGCCAGCAGCCCCCGGACTAGCGGAGAGACCCAGTACTTC. This gives the protein CASSPRTSGETQYF.